One sample yielded the 30 T cell receptor beta chains listed below, sequenced in a study of blood T cell repertoires in COVID-19. Profiling relied on immunoSEQ multiplex PCR, and the TCRdb table lists in-frame clones only, not all of them. The sample shows fewer than 450,000 clones, less than 95% of them seen only once. Sequenced sample: PBMCs or T cells enriched from blood (not recorded which). The receptors derive from a man in his late teens or twenties who had recovered from COVID-19.

J is TRBJ2-3 and V is TRBV7-6; TRBD2 aligns across 9 bases. This CDR3 contains 15 residues. From germline, CDR1 is SGHVS and CDR2 FNYEAQ. V trimming: 2 bases; J trimming: 6 bases; junction bases outside the gene matches: 6. CDR3 bases: TGTGCCAGCAGCTTACAACCTAGCGGGACGGATACGCAGTATTTT. It translates to CASSLQPSGTDTQYF.

The genes are TRBV24-1 and TRBJ1-5; D remains unclear. This CDR3 has 12 amino acids. V lost 4 bases and J lost 4, with 4 bases in between. CDR1 is KGHDR, CDR2 SFDVKD, per germline. As DNA, the CDR3 is TGTGCCACCAGTGACCAAAATCAGCCCCAGCATTTT. This encodes CATSDQNQPQHF.

This clone was seen a few times. The rearrangement uses TRBV27 and TRBJ1-5, with D perhaps matching TRBD1 (5 bases). The V gene's germline CDR1 is MNHEY and CDR2 SMNVEV (reference sequence). The CDR3 loop spans 14 amino acids. With 5 bases removed from V and 1 base from J, the gap between germline ends came to 9 bases. The chain's CDR3 is CASSITGSNQPQHF. As DNA, the CDR3 is TGTGCCAGCAGTATTACAGGCAGCAATCAGCCCCAGCATTTT.

V is TRBV12-5 and J is TRBJ1-2; weak D call: TRBD1 (5 bases). The germline CDR1 and CDR2 sequences are LGHNT and FRNRAP. V lost 0 bases and J lost 6, with 20 bases in between. The CDR3 runs to 17 residues. The CDR3 spells CASGLVLAEEGYNGYTF. DNA of the CDR3: TGTGCTAGTGGTTTGGTACTCGCCGAGGAGGGGTACAATGGCTACACCTTC.

CDR3 in amino acids: CASSLLGGRGDGSNQPQHF. The CDR3 nucleotides are TGTGCCAGCAGTTTGTTGGGAGGCAGGGGGGATGGAAGCAATCAGCCCCAGCATTTT. This chain joins TRBV28 and TRBJ1-5; 7 bases map to TRBD1. Losses at the gene ends were 3 bases for V and 1 base for J; bases not matched to a gene: 15. This CDR3 has 19 residues. Germline CDR1 is MDHEN and CDR2 is SYDVKM.

The chain joins TRBV19 to TRBJ1-1, with D tentatively TRBD1 (6 bases). This CDR3 comprises 13 residues. The germline V gene has CDR1 LNHDA and CDR2 SQIVND (reference sequence). Between the trimmed V and J ends, which lost 4 bases and 8 bases, there was a span of 14 bases. CDR3 nucleotides: TGTGCCAGTAGTACCCGAGGGGGGGAAGAAGCTTTCTTT. Its translation is CASSTRGGEEAFF.

The chain is built from TRBV18 and TRBJ2-7; D is possibly TRBD2 (5 bases). Germline lookup yields CDR1 KGHSH and CDR2 LQKENI. This CDR3 comprises 14 residues. With 3 bases removed from V and 3 bases from J, the gap between germline ends came to 12 bases. The CDR3 DNA sequence: TGTGCCAGCTCACCGCGAGGTGGAGGCTACGAGCAGTACTTC. It translates to CASSPRGGGYEQYF.

V and J are TRBV27 and TRBJ1-2, with D possibly matching TRBD1 (6 bases). The CDR3 loop spans 13 amino acids. Germline values: CDR1 MNHEY, CDR2 SMNVEV (reference sequence). The V end lost 3 bases, the J end lost 5 bases, and 10 bases lay between the germline ends. The CDR3 DNA follows: TGTGCCAGCAGTTTTGGACAGACTTATGGCTACACCTTC. Translation: CASSFGQTYGYTF.

As to this clone: This sample includes further DNA sequences coding for the same CDR3. The J gene is TRBJ2-7, the V gene TRBV5-1, with D tentatively TRBD2 (5 bases). The ends were cut back, 2 bases at V and 2 bases at J, with 11 bases in the middle. Per germline, CDR1 SGHRS and CDR2 YFSETQ. The length of the CDR3 is 14 residues. CDR3 residues: CASSFLPGTYEQYF. The CDR3 DNA sequence: TGCGCCAGCAGCTTCCTTCCGGGAACCTACGAGCAGTACTTC.

This clone was seen just once. V is TRBV9 and J is TRBJ2-1; TRBD2 agrees at 7 bases. Germline CDR1 and CDR2: SGDLS and YYNGEE. This CDR3 is built from 14 residues. Trimming cost V 3 bases and J 9 bases; bases outside gene matches: 9. The CDR3 protein is CASSAGLDLGEQFF. CDR3 DNA: TGTGCCAGCAGCGCCGGACTAGATCTGGGTGAGCAGTTCTTC.

This sequence joins TRBV27 and TRBJ2-5; D is perhaps TRBD1 (6 bases). Germline V gene data show CDR1 as MNHEY and CDR2 as SMNVEV (reference sequence). V lost 0 bases and J lost 5, with 13 bases in between. CDR3 length equals 15 residues. CDR3 bases: TGTGCCAGCAGTTTATCAAACAGGGCCAGGGAGACCCAGTACTTC. Translated: CASSLSNRARETQYF.

Note on this clone: The same CDR3 arises from other DNA sequences in this sample as well. This chain links TRBV7-9 with TRBJ1-3; 11 bases line up with TRBD1. Per germline, CDR1 SEHNR and CDR2 FQNEAQ (reference sequence). The CDR3 covers 15 residues. V gave up 5 bases and J gave up 2 bases; unmatched junction bases: 2. The CDR3 spells CASSQGQGAGNTIYF. DNA of the CDR3: TGTGCCAGCAGCCAGGGACAGGGGGCTGGAAACACCATATATTTT.

This chain connects TRBV29-1 to TRBJ2-7; TRBD1 matches 11 bases. CDR3 length equals 14 residues. V trimming: 1 base; J trimming: 4 bases; junction bases outside the gene matches: 3. The germline CDR1 and CDR2 sequences are SQVTM and ANQGSEA. The CDR3 region is CSVEGDRGLYEQYF. CDR3 coding DNA: TGCAGCGTTGAAGGGGACAGGGGGTTGTACGAGCAGTACTTC.

The rearrangement uses TRBV20-1 and TRBJ1-2, with a weak D call TRBD1 (5 bases). The germline V gene encodes CDR1 DFQATT and CDR2 SNEGSKA (reference sequence). Deletions cut 3 bases from V and 7 bases from J, with 12 bases between. The CDR3 runs 12 residues. The CDR3 sequence is CSASGRGGGYTF. The CDR3 nucleotides read TGCAGTGCTAGTGGTAGGGGCGGTGGCTACACCTTC.

The chain combines TRBV12-5 with TRBJ2-2; 10 nucleotides agree with TRBD2. The CDR3 length is 19 residues. V gave up 4 bases and J gave up 2 bases; unmatched junction bases: 13. Looked up from germline, CDR1 is LGHNT and CDR2 is FRNRAP. The CDR3, as DNA: TGTGCTAGTGGTTCACCGAAATCAGGACTAGCGGTTAACACCGGGGAGCTGTTTTTT. It encodes CASGSPKSGLAVNTGELFF.

The count of this clone is one. This chain uses TRBV9 with TRBJ2-6, with D possibly matching TRBD1 (6 bases). The CDR3 covers 17 residues. V was cut by 3 bases and J by 0 bases, with 13 bases left in between. Looked up from germline, CDR1 is SGDLS and CDR2 is YYNGEE. CDR3 in amino acids: CASSGGGTSSGANVLTF. The CDR3 DNA follows: TGTGCCAGCAGCGGTGGTGGGACAAGCTCTGGGGCCAACGTCCTGACTTTC. Full variable domain (missing parts from reference TRBV9 and TRBJ2-6): DSGVTQTPKHLITATGQRVTLRCSPRSGDLSVYWYQQSLDQGLQFLIQYYNGEERAKGNILERFSAQQFPDLHSELNLSSLELGDSALYFCASSGGGTSSGANVLTFGAGSRLTVL.

The chain couples TRBV6-5 to TRBJ2-1; D is unresolved. V lost 6 bases to trimming and J lost 8 bases, with 14 bases between them. Germline CDR1 and CDR2: MNHEY and SVGAGI. The CDR3 has 13 residues. The CDR3 region is CASSASLVDEQFF. As DNA, the CDR3 is TGTGCCAGCAGCGCCTCCCTGGTAGATGAGCAGTTCTTC.

The gene calls are TRBV15 and TRBJ1-1; D call uncertain. Germline V lookup: CDR1 LNHNV, CDR2 YYDKDF (reference sequence). The V gene lost 0 bases and the J gene lost 1 base, with 6 bases spanning the gap. This CDR3 is built from 14 residues. This CDR3 reads CATSRDLQNTEAFF. CDR3 DNA sequence: TGTGCCACCAGCAGAGATTTACAGAACACTGAAGCTTTCTTT.

The J gene is TRBJ2-7, the V gene TRBV19; 10 bases agree with TRBD2. Trimming took 5 bases from V and 0 from J; bases not matched to a gene: 13. This CDR3 has 18 amino acids. Looked up from germline, CDR1 is LNHDA and CDR2 is SQIVND (reference sequence). The CDR3 sequence is CASSATGRLAGASYEQYF. Here the CDR3 DNA reads TGTGCCAGTAGTGCGACAGGGCGGCTAGCGGGAGCCTCCTACGAGCAGTACTTC. The full variable domain, in which reference TRBV19 and TRBJ2-7 provide the parts outside the CDR3, is DGGITQSPKYLFRKEGQNVTLSCEQNLNHDAMYWYRQDPGQGLRLIYYSQIVNDFQKGDIAEGYSVSREKKESFPLTVTSAQKNPTAFYLCASSATGRLAGASYEQYFGPGTRLTVT.

The genes are TRBV11-2 and TRBJ2-1; 11 nucleotides agree with TRBD2. CDR1 and CDR2 from the germline V gene are SGHAT and FQNNGV. V shed 5 bases and J 4 bases; nucleotides not matched to a gene: 10. The CDR3 contains 17 residues. The CDR3 DNA sequence: TGTGCCAGCAGCCTCCGCGGTACTAGCGGGGGATACAATGAGCAGTTCTTC. It specifies CASSLRGTSGGYNEQFF.

V and J are TRBV27 and TRBJ2-1, with 10 bases aligning to TRBD2. CDR1 MNHEY and CDR2 SMNVEV come from the germline V gene (reference sequence). The CDR3 consists of 18 residues. The V and J ends lost 4 bases and 7 bases, in that order; junction bases with no gene match: 16. This CDR3 reads CASSSYFVKREGGNEQFF. The CDR3 coding sequence is TGTGCCAGCAGTTCCTATTTCGTTAAGCGGGAGGGAGGGAATGAGCAGTTCTTC.

This sequence joins TRBV6-1 and TRBJ1-2; D not resolved. The CDR3 loop spans 16 amino acids. The V gene lost 0 bases and the J gene lost 1 base, with 12 bases spanning the gap. Germline V gives CDR1 MNHNS, CDR2 SASEGT. The DNA for the CDR3 is TGTGCCAGCAGTGAAGCTGGCCGCCGAATTAACTATGGCTACACCTTC. Its translation is CASSEAGRRINYGYTF.

The chain recombines TRBV12-5 with TRBJ1-1; 8 bases align to TRBD1. The germline CDR1 and CDR2 sequences are LGHNT and FRNRAP. Trimming took 5 bases from V and 4 from J; bases not matched to a gene: 6. There are 14 residues in the CDR3. CDR3 sequence (DNA): TGTGCTAGTGGTGACCAGGGGGCTACCACTGAAGCTTTCTTT. Its translation: CASGDQGATTEAFF. The variable domain in full, with the rest retrieved from reference TRBV12-5 and TRBJ1-1, is DARVTQTPRHKVTEMGQEVTMRCQPILGHNTVFWYRQTMMQGLELLAYFRNRAPLDDSGMPKDRFSAEMPDATLATLKIQPSEPRDSAVYFCASGDQGATTEAFFGQGTRLTVV.

The chain joins TRBV28 to TRBJ1-5; 8 bases are a match to TRBD1. The germline V gene encodes CDR1 MDHEN and CDR2 SYDVKM. Trimming at V came to 5 bases and at J to 4 bases, leaving 7 bases not matched to a gene. The CDR3 sequence is 15 residues long. The CDR3 DNA follows: TGTGCCAGCAGTGCCGGACAGGGTTGGAATCAGCCCCAGCATTTT. This gives the protein CASSAGQGWNQPQHF.

The V gene is TRBV3-1 (or the pseudogene TRBV3-2), the J gene TRBJ2-7; no reliable D call. The CDR3 has 13 amino acids. Between the trimmed V and J ends, which lost 0 bases and 4 bases, there was a span of 7 bases. The V gene's germline CDR1 is LGHDT and CDR2 YNNKEL (reference sequence). The CDR3 loop is CASSQDERYEQYF. The CDR3 DNA reads as TGTGCCAGCAGCCAAGACGAACGGTACGAGCAGTACTTC.

The genes are TRBV18 and TRBJ2-2; 11 bases are a match to TRBD2. Germline V lookup: CDR1 KGHSH, CDR2 LQKENI. The V segment lost 6 bases and the J segment 1 base; nucleotides outside the gene matches: 1. This CDR3 region has 15 residues. Here the CDR3 reads CASSGLAENTGELFF. CDR3 nucleotide sequence: TGTGCCAGCTCGGGACTAGCGGAGAACACCGGGGAGCTGTTTTTT.

J is TRBJ2-7 and V is TRBV27; 11 positions match TRBD1. The CDR3 contains 15 residues. Germline V gene lookup returns CDR1 MNHEY and CDR2 SMNVEV (reference sequence). V was clipped by 6 bases and J by 5 bases; unmatched bases: 9. In DNA form, the CDR3 reads TGTGCCAGCAGCCCCCCCGGGACAGGGGGTGACGAGCAGTACTTC. Translated, it gives CASSPPGTGGDEQYF.

The V gene is TRBV2, the J gene TRBJ2-4; possibly TRBD1 for D (6 bases). The CDR3 totals 13 residues. V lost 6 bases to trimming and J lost 3 bases, with 9 bases between them. Germline values: CDR1 SNHLY, CDR2 FYNNEI. In DNA form, the CDR3 reads TGTGCCAGCAGCGTGGACAGCAAAAACATTCAGTACTTC. This encodes CASSVDSKNIQYF.

This sequence joins TRBV7-9 and TRBJ2-1; perhaps TRBD1 as D (6 bases). This CDR3 is 12 amino acids long. Trimming removed 5 bases from V and 6 bases from J, with 8 bases in between. Germline V CDR1 and CDR2: SEHNR, FQNEAQ (reference sequence). The CDR3 here is CASSEDSNEQFF. The DNA for the CDR3 is TGTGCCAGCAGCGAGGACAGCAATGAGCAGTTCTTC.

The chain combines TRBV7-9 with TRBJ2-2; possibly TRBD1 for D (6 bases). The germline gives CDR1 SEHNR, CDR2 FQNEAQ (reference sequence). Between the trimmed V and J ends, which lost 5 bases and 3 bases, there was a span of 22 bases. The CDR3 is made up of 18 amino acids. In DNA, the CDR3 is TGTGCCAGCAGCACCCCACCGGGGCAGGGGTCGCACACCGGGGAGCTGTTTTTT. Translating gives CASSTPPGQGSHTGELFF. The full variable domain, with the rest looked up from reference TRBV7-9 and TRBJ2-2, is DTGVSQNPRHKITKRGQNVTFRCDPISEHNRLYWYRQTLGQGPEFLTYFQNEAQLEKSRLLSDRFSAERPKGSFSTLEIQRTEQGDSAMYLCASSTPPGQGSHTGELFFGEGSRLTVL.